One and the same sample provided the 31 T cell receptor beta chains below, sequenced in a study of identical twins (dated by TCRdb to 2015 to 2016). The library was prepared using 5' RACE. Instrument used: Illumina HiSeq 2000. The public reads were reprocessed in TCRdb via fastp at Q25 and MiXCR, keeping in-frame beta chains. Rows with one shared CDR3 protein collapse into an entry with the most common genes and DNA. The sample table contains roughly 1,500,000 distinct CDR3 sequences; only one count was recorded for about 32% of them. More than 0.25% of the sample is held by the ten biggest clonotypes. The sequenced sample was cord blood. The receptor source for this set is a newborn girl in good health.

This chain joins TRBV21-1 and TRBJ2-3; the table's D call, TRBD2, was not checked against the DNA. TRBV21-1 is recorded as a pseudogene. The CDR3 consists of 16 residues. The CDR3 sequence: CASRTRLVGWTDTQYF. DNA of the CDR3: TGTGCCAGCAGAACAAGACTAGTGGGTTGGACAGATACGCAGTATTTT.

J is TRBJ1-1 and V is TRBV11-1, with D perhaps TRBD1 (5 bases). Trimming removed 1 base from V and 0 bases from J, with 27 bases in between. This CDR3 contains 21 residues. Germline V gene lookup returns CDR1 SGHAT and CDR2 FQDESV (reference sequence). This chain's CDR3 is CASSLGVGDLCPMVMNTEAFF. In nucleotides, the CDR3 is TGTGCCAGCAGCTTAGGGGTAGGGGACTTATGTCCGATGGTGATGAACACTGAAGCTTTCTTT.

This chain links TRBV7-2 with TRBJ2-2; D not resolved. V was trimmed by 5 bases and J by 8 bases, leaving 9 bases between them. In germline, CDR1 is SGHTA, CDR2 FQGNSA. The CDR3 runs to 12 residues. In DNA form, the CDR3 reads TGTGCCAGCAGCCTTAGTAGAGGGGAGCTGTTTTTT. It specifies CASSLSRGELFF.

V and J are TRBV25-1 and TRBJ2-1; TRBD2 matches at 7 bases. This CDR3 has 16 amino acids. Trimming took 1 base from V and 4 from J; bases not matched to a gene: 7. CDR1 and CDR2 (germline): MGHDK, SYGVNS. CDR3 DNA: TGTGCCAGCAGTGAATCTAGCGGCAACGCATACAATGAGCAGTTCTTC. It translates to CASSESSGNAYNEQFF. Based on the CDR3 plus reference TRBV25-1 and TRBJ2-1, the full variable domain is EADIYQTPRYLVIGTGKKITLECSQTMGHDKMYWYQQDPGMELHLIHYSYGVNSTEKGDLSSESTVSRIRTEHFPLTLESARPSHTSQYLCASSESSGNAYNEQFFGPGTRLTVL.

This clonotype was picked up many times. The chain links TRBV14 to TRBJ1-6, with TRBD1 matching over 7 bases. This CDR3 has 13 amino acids. Trimming took 4 bases from V and 6 from J; bases not matched to a gene: 0. From germline, CDR1 is SGHDN and CDR2 FVKESK. DNA of the CDR3: TGTGCCAGCAGCCGACAGGGTAATTCACCCCTCCACTTT. Its translation is CASSRQGNSPLHF.

This clonotype was observed a few times. The chain links TRBV5-1 to TRBJ2-3, with 7 bases fitting TRBD2. V shed 0 bases and J 2 bases; nucleotides not matched to a gene: 9. CDR3 length: 17 residues. Germline values: CDR1 SGHRS, CDR2 YFSETQ. CDR3 bases: TGCGCCAGCAGCTTGGGACTAGCCCTAATTCCCACAGATACGCAGTATTTT. Residues: CASSLGLALIPTDTQYF.

The rearrangement uses TRBV7-2 and TRBJ2-1, with 13 bases lining up with TRBD2. The J call may be faulty, since TRBJ2-7 better matches the DNA end. The germline V gene has CDR1 SGHTA and CDR2 FQGNSA. The CDR3 has 18 residues. The CDR3 sequence is CASSSGLAGASSYNEQYF. CDR3 coding DNA: TGTGCCAGCAGCTCCGGACTAGCGGGGGCGAGCTCCTACAATGAGCAGTACTTC.

The chain uses TRBV4-2 and TRBJ1-3, with TRBD1 matching over 10 bases. In germline, CDR1 is LGHNA, CDR2 YNFKEQ. V lost 0 bases, J lost 3 bases, and 11 bases stayed unmatched. CDR3 size: 19 residues. CDR3 in amino acids: CASSQDLLRGQGFGNTIYF. CDR3 DNA sequence: TGTGCCAGCAGCCAAGATCTCCTGCGGGGACAGGGGTTTGGAAACACCATATATTTT.

This chain uses TRBV28 with TRBJ2-1, with D maybe TRBD2 (6 bases). This CDR3 has 16 residues. The V gene's germline CDR1 is MDHEN and CDR2 SYDVKM. V was clipped by 5 bases and J by 4 bases, with 18 bases between them. CDR3 nucleotides: TGTGCCAGCAGTCGTCCTGGGGGGTCGAAGTACAATGAGCAGTTCTTC. This gives the protein CASSRPGGSKYNEQFF.

This clonotype was picked up a small number of times. The rearrangement links TRBV7-2 to TRBJ1-5, with D uncertain. Germline V gene data show CDR1 as SGHTA and CDR2 as FQGNSA. This CDR3 is 15 amino acids long. V lost 5 bases and J 0 bases, leaving 11 bases between the germline ends. CDR3 nucleotides: TGTGCCAGCAGCCTAATTTTACATAGCAATCAGCCCCAGCATTTT. This gives the protein CASSLILHSNQPQHF. Using reference TRBV7-2 and TRBJ1-5 for the parts outside the CDR3, the full variable domain is GAGVSQSPSNKVTEKGKDVELRCDPISGHTALYWYRQSLGQGLEFLIYFQGNSAPDKSGLPSDRFSAERTGGSVSTLTIQRTQQEDSAVYLCASSLILHSNQPQHFGDGTRLSIL.

The V gene is TRBV6-5, the J gene TRBJ1-1; possible D gene TRBD1, 6 bases. V lost 4 bases, J lost 1 base, and 16 bases lay in between. The CDR3 loop spans 16 amino acids. Germline V gene sequence: CDR1 MNHEY, CDR2 SVGAGI. In DNA, the CDR3 is TGTGCCAGCAGTTCTATCAGGAGGGGGTCGAACACTGAAGCTTTCTTT. Residues: CASSSIRRGSNTEAFF.

This chain connects TRBV19 to TRBJ1-5, with D possibly matching TRBD1 (6 bases). CDR1 and CDR2 from the germline V gene are LNHDA and SQIVND (reference sequence). V was cut by 3 bases and J by 5 bases, with 17 bases left in between. This CDR3 has 16 amino acids. CDR3 sequence: CASSIIPWGLDQPQHF. The CDR3 DNA follows: TGTGCCAGTAGTATCATCCCCTGGGGGCTAGATCAGCCCCAGCATTTT.

This clonotype was counted only a few times. The chain carries TRBV16 and TRBJ2-1; D is unclear. Trimming cost V 3 bases and J 7 bases, with 10 bases left between them. CDR1 is KGHSY and CDR2 is FQNENV in the germline V gene. The length of the CDR3 is 13 residues. The CDR3: CASSQFSRNEQFF. The CDR3 nucleotides are TGTGCCAGCAGCCAGTTTTCGAGGAATGAGCAGTTCTTC.

The chain links TRBV2 to TRBJ2-2, with no clear D. Germline CDR1 is SNHLY and CDR2 is FYNNEI. The CDR3 covers 11 residues. V shed 10 bases and J shed 7 bases, with 10 bases lying between them. CDR3 DNA sequence: TGTGCCACCCGTCCGCTCGGGGAGCTGTTTTTT. Its translation: CATRPLGELFF. The full variable domain, rest sourced from reference TRBV2 and TRBJ2-2, is EPEVTQTPSHQVTQMGQEVILRCVPISNHLYFYWYRQILGQKVEFLVSFYNNEISEKSEIFDDQFSVERPDGSNFTLKIRSTKLEDSAMYFCATRPLGELFFGEGSRLTVL.

This clonotype has just a few counts. V usage is TRBV29-1 and J usage is TRBJ1-2; the D is unclear. The CDR3 totals 12 residues. Looked up from germline, CDR1 is SQVTM and CDR2 is ANQGSEA. V lost 7 bases and J 1 base, leaving 10 bases between the germline ends. The CDR3 region is CSAGVLNYGYTF. CDR3 sequence (DNA): TGCAGCGCCGGGGTCCTTAACTATGGCTACACCTTC.

The sample holds a few counts of this clonotype. The chain uses TRBV2 and TRBJ1-2; D is unresolved. The CDR3 runs to 14 residues. Per germline, CDR1 SNHLY and CDR2 FYNNEI. V lost 4 bases, J lost 2 bases, and 11 bases lay in between. The CDR3 region is CASSGNGLNYGYTF. Written as DNA, the CDR3 is TGTGCCAGCAGTGGAAACGGGTTGAACTATGGCTACACCTTC. Full variable domain (outside the CDR3, taken from reference TRBV2 and TRBJ1-2): EPEVTQTPSHQVTQMGQEVILRCVPISNHLYFYWYRQILGQKVEFLVSFYNNEISEKSEIFDDQFSVERPDGSNFTLKIRSTKLEDSAMYFCASSGNGLNYGYTFGSGTRLTVV.

The J gene is TRBJ2-6, the V gene TRBV19; no reliable D call. The CDR3 loop spans 15 amino acids. Germline CDR1 reads LNHDA; CDR2 reads SQIVND (reference sequence). V was pared by 5 bases and J by 6 bases, with 14 bases between. Here the CDR3 DNA reads TGTGCCAGTAGTTCATCGCGGTTTCTGGCCAACGTCCTGACTTTC. The encoded protein is CASSSSRFLANVLTF.

The CDR3 loop reads CSVPFSTVNYGYTF. The CDR3 coding sequence is TGCAGCGTACCCTTCTCGACAGTGAACTATGGCTACACCTTC. The V and J genes are TRBV29-1 and TRBJ1-2; tentatively, D is TRBD1 (5 bases). Germline CDR1 and CDR2: SQVTM and ANQGSEA. The CDR3 runs to 14 residues. Trimming removed 6 bases at V and 2 bases at J, with 16 bases between. Full variable domain (outside the CDR3, taken from reference TRBV29-1 and TRBJ1-2): SAVISQKPSRDICQRGTSLTIQCQVDSQVTMMFWYRQQPGQSLTLIATANQGSEATYESGFVIDKFPISRPNLTFSTLTVSNMSPEDSSIYLCSVPFSTVNYGYTFGSGTRLTVV.

This clonotype was recorded at least ten times. The chain uses TRBV28 and TRBJ2-3, with TRBD2 as a possible D gene (5 bases). The CDR3 has 14 amino acids. V was trimmed by 6 bases and J by 1 base, leaving 11 bases between them. Germline CDR1 and CDR2: MDHEN and SYDVKM. CDR3 amino acids: CASRNMEGTDTQYF. The CDR3 DNA reads as TGTGCCAGCAGAAACATGGAGGGCACAGATACGCAGTATTTT.

The gene calls are TRBV12-3 or TRBV12-4 and TRBJ1-4; D is unclear. The CDR3 runs to 13 residues. V was cut by 3 bases and J by 6 bases, with 8 bases left in between. CDR3 in amino acids: CASSFLGYEKLFF. CDR3 DNA sequence: TGTGCCAGCAGTTTCCTCGGGTATGAAAAACTGTTTTTT.

The gene calls are TRBV7-6 and TRBJ2-7; 7 bases agree with TRBD1. The CDR3 has 17 amino acids. From germline, CDR1 is SGHVS and CDR2 FNYEAQ. V trimming: 4 bases; J trimming: 2 bases; junction bases outside the gene matches: 14. The CDR3, as DNA: TGTGCCAGCAGCTCATACCCACAGGGGCGATCGACCTACGAGCAGTACTTC. Protein sequence: CASSSYPQGRSTYEQYF. Combining the CDR3 with reference TRBV7-6 and TRBJ2-7 gives the whole variable domain GAGVSQSPRYKVTKRGQDVALRCDPISGHVSLYWYRQALGQGPEFLTYFNYEAQQDKSGLPNDRFSAERPEGSISTLTIQRTEQRDSAMYRCASSSYPQGRSTYEQYFGPGTRLTVT.

DNA of the CDR3: TGTGCCAGCAGCCGTCGAGGGGAGCAAGAGACCCAGTACTTC. It translates to CASSRRGEQETQYF. J is TRBJ2-5 and V is TRBV7-9; D may be TRBD1 or TRBD2 (5 bases each). The CDR3 is 14 residues long. The germline gives CDR1 SEHNR, CDR2 FQNEAQ (reference sequence). V was clipped by 5 bases and J by 2 bases, with 12 bases between them.

Only a few counts were recorded for this clonotype. This chain joins TRBV3-1 and TRBJ2-3; the match to TRBD2 covers 8 bases. The CDR3 loop spans 16 amino acids. Germline V gives CDR1 LGHDT, CDR2 YNNKEL (reference sequence). After removal of 1 base from V and 6 bases from J, the junction contained 9 bases not matched to a gene. The CDR3 sequence is CASSQGPGTSFDTQYF. The CDR3 region has the DNA TGTGCCAGCAGCCAAGGGCCCGGGACTAGTTTTGATACGCAGTATTTT.

This clonotype has just a few counts. The chain carries TRBV29-1 and TRBJ2-2; D call uncertain. Germline V CDR1 and CDR2: SQVTM, ANQGSEA. The CDR3 extends over 11 amino acids. Trimming removed 4 bases from V and 8 bases from J, with 8 bases in between. CDR3 in DNA: TGCAGCGTTGTTCTCGTTGGGGAGCTGTTTTTT. Its translation is CSVVLVGELFF.

This clonotype was detected a few times. The CDR3, as DNA: TGTGCCAGCACTCCCCCGGGACTAGCCTCAGATACGCAGTATTTT. Translated, it gives CASTPPGLASDTQYF. This chain connects TRBV7-2 to TRBJ2-3, with 9 bases aligning to TRBD2. Germline V gives CDR1 SGHTA, CDR2 FQGNSA. CDR3 length equals 15 residues. V was clipped by 7 bases and J by 4 bases; unmatched bases: 9.

The J gene is TRBJ2-3, the V gene TRBV28, with 9 bases fitting TRBD1. The germline gives CDR1 MDHEN, CDR2 SYDVKM. The CDR3 has 16 residues. V trimming: 6 bases; J trimming: 7 bases; junction bases outside the gene matches: 14. CDR3 bases: TGTGCCAGCAGCCAAGAAGGGACAGGGAGCCTATATACGCAGTATTTT. Amino acids: CASSQEGTGSLYTQYF.

The chain carries TRBV5-1 and TRBJ2-7; maybe TRBD1 (6 bases). The V gene lost 0 bases and the J gene lost 0 bases, with 22 bases spanning the gap. The CDR3 totals 19 residues. Germline lookup yields CDR1 SGHRS and CDR2 YFSETQ. The CDR3 protein is CASSLAFVARDRSSYEQYF. DNA of the CDR3: TGCGCCAGCAGCTTGGCCTTCGTAGCCCGTGACAGGAGCTCCTACGAGCAGTACTTC.

V usage is TRBV20-1 and J usage is TRBJ1-2; 8 nucleotides align to TRBD1. The CDR3 totals 13 residues. J gave up 6 bases and V 5 bases, and 8 bases lay outside the gene matches. CDR1 and CDR2 from the germline V gene are DFQATT and SNEGSKA (reference sequence). The CDR3 sequence: CSAFSGGWDGYTF. The CDR3 DNA follows: TGCAGTGCTTTCTCAGGGGGCTGGGATGGCTACACCTTC.

This clonotype was picked up many times. CDR3 sequence reads: CASSLRDRVYEQYF. The CDR3 DNA is TGTGCCAGCAGCTTAAGGGACAGGGTCTACGAGCAGTACTTC. The genes are TRBV7-8 and TRBJ2-7; 9 bases agree with TRBD1. J lost 3 bases, V lost 2 bases, and 2 bases had no gene match. CDR3 length equals 14 residues. Germline CDR1 reads SGHVS; CDR2 reads FQNEAQ.

The rearrangement links TRBV29-1 to TRBJ1-1, with D possibly being TRBD1 (5 bases). Trimming removed 4 bases from V and 1 base from J, with 16 bases in between. The germline V gene has CDR1 SQVTM and CDR2 ANQGSEA. This CDR3 is built from 15 residues. The CDR3 coding sequence is TGCAGCGTTGGCGGGACCCCTCTGGGGAACACTGAAGCTTTCTTT. Protein product: CSVGGTPLGNTEAFF.

In regard to this clonotype: A read error may explain this, as a much larger clone is one base away. The CDR3 spells CAISRTGPSYGQYF. CDR3 DNA sequence: TGTGCCATCAGCCGGACAGGGCCCTCCTACGGGCAGTACTTC. The chain uses TRBV10-3 and TRBJ2-7; 8 bases align to TRBD1. The CDR3 runs to 14 residues. Germline V gene data show CDR1 as ENHRY and CDR2 as SYGVKD.